Many counts were recorded for the clone carrying this T cell receptor beta chain. Antigen unknown. These data belong to a study of early T cells in non-severe SARS-CoV-2 infection. Across the study: Chains were not paired, and sequencing was done on bulk RNA from unsorted whole blood. Study-wide points: Using VDJdb, the matching emphasized anti-spike CD8 responses while missing private and CD4 specificities.

V shed 4 bases and J shed 9 bases, with 24 bases lying between them. The CDR3 is 16 amino acids. The germline V gene has CDR1 LGHDT and CDR2 YNNKEL (reference sequence). Unique molecular identifiers were added to individual cDNA molecules. Via MiXCR, TCRdb re-called the 5' RACE reads, giving one row per CDR3 protein. The sample carries 85,000 to 100,000 distinct CDR3 sequences, about 13% recorded once. The sequence came from an adult who was a healthcare worker with PCR-confirmed SARS-CoV-2 infection or an uninfected control (not recorded which). V usage is TRBV3-1 and J usage is TRBJ1-1, with D tentatively TRBD1 (5 bases). Sequencing was carried out using whole blood. In DNA form, the CDR3 reads TGTGCCAGCAGCCCGCCAGAAAGGGGCTCAGTAGCCAAAGCTTTCTTT. Translating it yields CASSPPERGSVAKAFF.